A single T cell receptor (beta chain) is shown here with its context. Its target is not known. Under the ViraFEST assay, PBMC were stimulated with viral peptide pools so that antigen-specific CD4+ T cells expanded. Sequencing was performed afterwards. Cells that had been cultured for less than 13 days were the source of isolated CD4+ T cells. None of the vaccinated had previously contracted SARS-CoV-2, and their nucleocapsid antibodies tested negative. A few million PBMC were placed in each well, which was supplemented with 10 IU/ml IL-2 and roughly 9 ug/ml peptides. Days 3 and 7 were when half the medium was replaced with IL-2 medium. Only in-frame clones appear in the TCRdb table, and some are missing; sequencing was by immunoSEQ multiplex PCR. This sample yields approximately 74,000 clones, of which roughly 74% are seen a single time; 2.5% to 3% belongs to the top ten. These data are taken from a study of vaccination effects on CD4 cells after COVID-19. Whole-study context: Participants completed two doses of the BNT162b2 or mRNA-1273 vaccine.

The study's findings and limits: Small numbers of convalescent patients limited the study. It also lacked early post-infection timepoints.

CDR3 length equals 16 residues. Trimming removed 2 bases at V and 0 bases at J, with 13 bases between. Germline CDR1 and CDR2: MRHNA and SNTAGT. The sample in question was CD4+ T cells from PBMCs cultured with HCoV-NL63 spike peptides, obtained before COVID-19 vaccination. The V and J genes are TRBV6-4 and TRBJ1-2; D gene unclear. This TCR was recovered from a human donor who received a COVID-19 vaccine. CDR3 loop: CASSDTPQAPNYGYTF. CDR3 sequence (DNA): TGTGCCAGCAGTGACACCCCGCAGGCCCCTAACTATGGCTACACCTTC.